Listed below are T cell receptor beta chains from one sample, sequenced in a study of naive and memory T cell subsets. TCRdb re-analysed the UMI-ligation and nested PCR reads in MiXCR, keeping a single row per CDR3 protein. This sample has 89,000 or so distinct CDR3 sequences, with about 12% found just once. Sequencing used central memory CD4+ T cells from blood. The receptors originated from a human donor in good health. Both conserved end residues are part of each CDR3. D genes are given only for firm matches. Clone size is not always given. Where it is, it says once, few, many or a class for expanded clones.

D gene	V gene	J gene	clone size	CDR3 DNA	CDR3 protein
.	TRBV10-3	TRBJ1-1	.	TGTGCCATCAGGAGGGACCAGGGAGAAAACACTGAAGCTTTCTTT	CAIRRDQGENTEAFF
.	TRBV27	TRBJ2-7	.	TGTGCCAGCAGTTTAAGGAGGTTACGCTACGAGCAGTACTTC	CASSLRRLRYEQYF
.	TRBV7-2	TRBJ2-7	many	TGTGCCAGCAGCCCGCAGCGGGCCCACTCCTACGAGCAGTACTTC	CASSPQRAHSYEQYF
.	TRBV5-1	TRBJ2-7	many	TGCGCCAGCAGCTTGGCCGGGGCTAGCGAGCAGTACTTC	CASSLAGASEQYF
.	TRBV29-1	TRBJ2-2	many	TGCAGCGTTGGGGGATCCGGGTACACCGGGGAGCTGTTTTTT	CSVGGSGYTGELFF
.	TRBV28	TRBJ1-4	.	TGTGCCAGCACTCGAATCGACCCGAGAACTAATGAAAAACTGTTTTTT	CASTRIDPRTNEKLFF
.	TRBV29-1	TRBJ1-1	few	TGCAGCGTCGCGGAACAGATGATGAACACTGAAGCTTTCTTT	CSVAEQMMNTEAFF
.	TRBV2	TRBJ2-7	few	TGTGCCAGCAGATGGGGCCCCGAGCAGTACTTC	CASRWGPEQYF
.	TRBV6-2/TRBV6-3	TRBJ2-3	many	TGTGCCAGCAGCAACCGGGGCTCAAGTGCAGATACGCAGTATTTT	CASSNRGSSADTQYF
TRBD1	TRBV5-1	TRBJ2-7	.	TGCGCCAGCAGGCCCGGGACAGGTCTTTTCGAGCAGTACTTC	CASRPGTGLFEQYF
.	TRBV28	TRBJ1-5	few	TGTGCCAGCAGTCGAGGGGCGCATCAGCCCCAGCATTTT	CASSRGAHQPQHF
.	TRBV28	TRBJ2-1	few	TGTGCCAGCAGTTATCGCAGGGATGAGCAGTTCTTC	CASSYRRDEQFF
.	TRBV29-1	TRBJ2-7	many	TGCAGCGTCCGGGACGGAGATTACGAGCAGTACTTC	CSVRDGDYEQYF
TRBD2	TRBV7-2	TRBJ2-1	.	TGTGCCAGCAGACCCGGGGGGAGGACGAGCTCCTACAATGAGCAGTTCTTC	CASRPGGRTSSYNEQFF
TRBD2	TRBV29-1	TRBJ2-1	few	TGCAGCGTAAATAGCGGGTACTCCTACAATGAGCAGTTCTTC	CSVNSGYSYNEQFF
TRBD1	TRBV12-3/TRBV12-4	TRBJ2-2	.	TGTGCCAGCAGTTTCATCGGGACAGGGGGCTTTGGTGGGGAGCTGTTTTTT	CASSFIGTGGFGGELFF
.	TRBV29-1	TRBJ2-7	few	TGCAGCGTTGCGCAGGGAACCTACGAGCAGTACTTC	CSVAQGTYEQYF
.	TRBV19	TRBJ1-4	once	TGTGCCAGTCGTGCGGTTTACGGTGAAAAACTGTTTTTT	CASRAVYGEKLFF
.	TRBV6-2/TRBV6-3	TRBJ1-5	.	TGTGCCAGCAGTCGGACATCTTCCAGCAATCAGCCCCAGCATTTT	CASSRTSSSNQPQHF
TRBD1	TRBV4-1	TRBJ2-2	.	TGCGCCAGCAGCCCAGACAGGGGTTGGGCCGGGGAGCTGTTTTTT	CASSPDRGWAGELFF
TRBD1	TRBV28	TRBJ2-7	few	TGTGCCAGCAGTTCGGGACAGGGCTTTACCGAGCAGTACTTC	CASSSGQGFTEQYF
.	TRBV25-1	TRBJ2-5	.	TGTGCCAGCAGTGAAGGACTGCGGATAAGAGAGACCCAGTACTTC	CASSEGLRIRETQYF
TRBD1	TRBV29-1	TRBJ2-5	.	TGCAGCGTCGGACAGGGGGCCGATTCGGAGACCCAGTACTTC	CSVGQGADSETQYF
.	TRBV30	TRBJ1-5	.	TGTGCCTGGAGTGGGGCAGGGATTCAGCCCCAGCATTTT	CAWSGAGIQPQHF
.	TRBV12-3/TRBV12-4	TRBJ1-3	few	TGTGCCAGCAGTTTAGCCGGGGGCCTCTCTGGAAACACCATATATTTT	CASSLAGGLSGNTIYF
TRBD2	TRBV6-2/TRBV6-3	TRBJ2-5	.	TGTGCCAGCAGTCACCAGACCGGGACTAGCGGGATCGGGACCCAGTACTTC	CASSHQTGTSGIGTQYF
.	TRBV20-1	TRBJ1-5	few	TGCAGTGCTAGAGATGGCGGGAACGCAGCCACCCTTCATCAGCCCCAGCATTTT	CSARDGGNAATLHQPQHF
.	TRBV3-1	TRBJ2-1	.	TGTGCCAGCAGGCTTAGTGGGATCAATGAGCAGTTCTTC	CASRLSGINEQFF
TRBD2	TRBV12-3/TRBV12-4	TRBJ2-7	.	TGTGCCAGCAGGTGGACTAGCGGCTCCTACGAGCAGTACTTC	CASRWTSGSYEQYF
TRBD1	TRBV20-1	TRBJ1-6	many	TGCAGTGCTCCGGACAGGGCAAATTCACCCCTCCACTTT	CSAPDRANSPLHF
.	TRBV3-1	TRBJ2-1	many	TGTGCCAGCAGCCCGGGACCGGTGAATGAGCAGTTCTTC	CASSPGPVNEQFF
.	TRBV18	TRBJ2-1	.	TGTGCCAGCTCACCGACGAGGAGCTCCTACAATGAGCAGTTCTTC	CASSPTRSSYNEQFF
.	TRBV3-1	TRBJ2-7	many	TGTGCCAGCAGCCCCGGGACTTCAACCTACGAGCAGTACTTC	CASSPGTSTYEQYF
TRBD2	TRBV5-1	TRBJ2-3	many	TGCGCCAGCAGCTTGGGACTAGCGGGTTCAGCAGATACGCAGTATTTT	CASSLGLAGSADTQYF
.	TRBV6-9	TRBJ2-2	.	TGTGCCAGCAGTCTATCCCAGGTAGCGGCGAACACCGGGGAGCTGTTTTTT	CASSLSQVAANTGELFF
.	TRBV10-3	TRBJ2-7	many	TGTGCCATCGGCAAAGACGAGCAGTACTTC	CAIGKDEQYF
TRBD1	TRBV27	TRBJ2-5	many	TGTGCCAGTAGACAGGGAAACCAAGAGACCCAGTACTTC	CASRQGNQETQYF
.	TRBV6-2/TRBV6-3	TRBJ1-1	.	TGTGCCAGCAGTTACGGGGTTTTGAGCACTGAAGCTTTCTTT	CASSYGVLSTEAFF
.	TRBV3-1	TRBJ2-5	many	TGTGCCAGCAGCCAAGAAGGCGCTGTCTGGACCCAGTACTTC	CASSQEGAVWTQYF
TRBD1	TRBV18	TRBJ1-3	few	TGTGCCAGCTCAGGACAGGCTGGATCTGGAAACACCATATATTTT	CASSGQAGSGNTIYF
.	TRBV18	TRBJ2-5	many	TGTGCCAGCTCTGGGGGGCAAGAGACCCAGTACTTC	CASSGGQETQYF
TRBD1	TRBV18	TRBJ1-5	few	TGTGCCAGCTCACAGGGACAGGGGAGGCCCCAGCATTTT	CASSQGQGRPQHF
.	TRBV7-6	TRBJ2-1	.	TGTGCCAGCAGCTTAGCAGTTTACAATGAGCAGTTCTTC	CASSLAVYNEQFF
.	TRBV20-1	TRBJ2-2	.	TGCAGTGCTTACAGCTCGGGCGGTCCCGGGGAGCTGTTTTTT	CSAYSSGGPGELFF
TRBD1	TRBV6-6	TRBJ2-7	.	TGTGCCAGCAGTTACGTTCAGGGGGCCTCCTACGAGCAGTACTTC	CASSYVQGASYEQYF
.	TRBV28	TRBJ1-4	once	TGTGCCAGCAACGGACGGTTAAGGGATGAAAAACTGTTTTTT	CASNGRLRDEKLFF